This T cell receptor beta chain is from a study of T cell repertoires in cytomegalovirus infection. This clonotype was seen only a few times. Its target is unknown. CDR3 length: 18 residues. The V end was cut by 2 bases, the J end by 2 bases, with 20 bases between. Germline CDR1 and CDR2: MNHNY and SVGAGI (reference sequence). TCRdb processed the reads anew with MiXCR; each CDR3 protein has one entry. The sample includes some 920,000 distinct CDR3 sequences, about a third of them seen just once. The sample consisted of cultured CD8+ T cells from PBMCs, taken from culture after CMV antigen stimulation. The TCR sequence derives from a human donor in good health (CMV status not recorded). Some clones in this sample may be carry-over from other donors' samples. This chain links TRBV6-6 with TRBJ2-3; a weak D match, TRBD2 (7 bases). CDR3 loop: CASSYIPPRGGLTDTQYF. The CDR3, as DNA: TGTGCCAGCAGTTACATACCCCCGAGGGGGGGGCTCACAGATACGCAGTATTTT.